Reported below is one T cell receptor (beta chain). Antigen unknown. TCRdb processed the RT-PCR reads anew with MiXCR; each CDR3 protein has one entry. The sample records 540,000 or so distinct CDR3 sequences, 10% to 15% being singletons. The data originate from a study of response to subunit inactivated influenza vaccine. The V gene's germline CDR1 is DFQATT and CDR2 SNEGSKA (reference sequence). V gave up 1 base and J gave up 4 bases, with 16 bases separating them. CDR3 length: 16 residues. Points from the study as a whole: With each seasonal influenza vaccination, the authors suggested, few new T cells are recruited.

Here the sequenced sample was PBMCs from blood, taken roughly 45 days after vaccination. This TCR was recovered from a man aged 45-65 years who received an inactivated influenza vaccine. V usage is TRBV20-1 and J usage is TRBJ1-4; D is perhaps TRBD1 (5 bases). The CDR3 region is CSARGSGDRVNEKLFF. CDR3 sequence (DNA): TGCAGTGCTAGAGGATCGGGAGACAGAGTTAATGAAAAACTGTTTTTT.